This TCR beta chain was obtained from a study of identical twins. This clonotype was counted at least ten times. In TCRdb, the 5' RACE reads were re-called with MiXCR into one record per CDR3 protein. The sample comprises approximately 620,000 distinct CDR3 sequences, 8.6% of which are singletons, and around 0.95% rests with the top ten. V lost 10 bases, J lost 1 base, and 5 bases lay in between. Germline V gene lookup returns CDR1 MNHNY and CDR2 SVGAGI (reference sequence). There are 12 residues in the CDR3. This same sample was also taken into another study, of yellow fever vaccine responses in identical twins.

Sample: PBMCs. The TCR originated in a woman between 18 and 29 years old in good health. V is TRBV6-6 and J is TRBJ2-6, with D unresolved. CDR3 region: CATDSGANVLTF. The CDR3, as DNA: TGTGCCACCGATTCTGGGGCCAACGTCCTGACTTTC.